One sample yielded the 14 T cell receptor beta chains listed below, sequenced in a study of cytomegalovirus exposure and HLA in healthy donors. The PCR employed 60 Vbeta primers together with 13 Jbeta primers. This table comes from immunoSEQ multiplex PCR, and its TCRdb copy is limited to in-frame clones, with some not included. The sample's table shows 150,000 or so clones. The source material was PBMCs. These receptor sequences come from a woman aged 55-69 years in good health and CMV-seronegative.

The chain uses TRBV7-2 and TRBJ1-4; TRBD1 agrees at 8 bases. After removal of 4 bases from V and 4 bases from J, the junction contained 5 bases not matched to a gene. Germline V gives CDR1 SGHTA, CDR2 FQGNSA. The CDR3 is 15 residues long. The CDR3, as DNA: TGTGCCAGCAGCTCCCCCGGACAGGGTAATGAAAAACTGTTTTTT. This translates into CASSSPGQGNEKLFF.

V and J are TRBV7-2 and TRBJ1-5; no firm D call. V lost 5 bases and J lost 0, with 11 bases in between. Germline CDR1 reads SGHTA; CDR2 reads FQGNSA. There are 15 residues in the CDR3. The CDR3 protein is CASSPAGYSNQPQHF. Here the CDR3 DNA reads TGTGCCAGCAGCCCGGCAGGTTATAGCAATCAGCCCCAGCATTTT.

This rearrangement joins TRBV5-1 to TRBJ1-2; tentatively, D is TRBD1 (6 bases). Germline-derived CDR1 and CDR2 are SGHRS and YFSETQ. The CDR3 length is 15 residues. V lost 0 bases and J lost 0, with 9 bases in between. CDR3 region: CASSLAGTTNYGYTF. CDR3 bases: TGCGCCAGCAGCTTGGCCGGGACAACTAACTATGGCTACACCTTC.

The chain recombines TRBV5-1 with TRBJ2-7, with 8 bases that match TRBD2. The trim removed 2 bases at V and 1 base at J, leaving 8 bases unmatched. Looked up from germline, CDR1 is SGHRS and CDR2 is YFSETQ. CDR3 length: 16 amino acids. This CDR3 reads CASSLGLAQGSYEQYF. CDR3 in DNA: TGCGCCAGCAGCTTAGGACTAGCCCAAGGATCCTACGAGCAGTACTTC.

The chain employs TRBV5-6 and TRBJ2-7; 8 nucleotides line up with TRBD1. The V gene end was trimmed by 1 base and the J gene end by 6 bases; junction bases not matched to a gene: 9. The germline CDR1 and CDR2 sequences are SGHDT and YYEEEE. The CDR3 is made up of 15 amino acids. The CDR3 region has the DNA TGTGCCAGCAGCTTGTATGCAGGGGGCGGAGGCGAGCAGTACTTC. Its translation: CASSLYAGGGGEQYF.

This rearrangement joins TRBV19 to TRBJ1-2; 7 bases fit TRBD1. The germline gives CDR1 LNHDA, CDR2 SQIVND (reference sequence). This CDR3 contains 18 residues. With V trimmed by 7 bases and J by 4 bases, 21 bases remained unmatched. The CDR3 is CASINPYARDSNSYGYTF. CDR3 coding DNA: TGTGCCAGTATTAACCCTTACGCCCGGGACAGCAACTCCTATGGCTACACCTTC.

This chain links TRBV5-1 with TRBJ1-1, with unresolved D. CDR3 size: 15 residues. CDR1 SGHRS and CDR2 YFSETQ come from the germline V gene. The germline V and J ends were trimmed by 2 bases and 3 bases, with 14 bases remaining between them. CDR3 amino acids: CASSLDGDGDTEAFF. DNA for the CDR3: TGCGCCAGCAGCTTAGACGGGGATGGGGACACTGAAGCTTTCTTT.

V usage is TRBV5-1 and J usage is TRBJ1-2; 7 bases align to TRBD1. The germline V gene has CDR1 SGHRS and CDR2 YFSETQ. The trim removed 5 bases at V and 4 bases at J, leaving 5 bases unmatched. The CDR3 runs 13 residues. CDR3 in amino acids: CASSTTGAYGYTF. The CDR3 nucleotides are TGCGCCAGCAGTACTACAGGGGCCTATGGCTACACCTTC.

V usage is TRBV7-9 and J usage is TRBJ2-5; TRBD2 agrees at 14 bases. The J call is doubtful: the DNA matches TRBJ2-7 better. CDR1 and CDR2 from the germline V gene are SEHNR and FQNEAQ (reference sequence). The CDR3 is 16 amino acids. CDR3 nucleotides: TGTGCCAGCAGCCGACTAGCGGGGGGGAGCTCCTACGAGCAGTACTTC. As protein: CASSRLAGGSSYEQYF.

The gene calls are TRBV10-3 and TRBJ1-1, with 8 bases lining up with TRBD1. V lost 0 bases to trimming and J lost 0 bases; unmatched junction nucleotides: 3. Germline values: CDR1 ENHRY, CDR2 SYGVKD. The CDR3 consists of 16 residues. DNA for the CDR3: TGTGCCATCAGTGAGTCCCAGACAGGGGTGAACACTGAAGCTTTCTTT. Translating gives CAISESQTGVNTEAFF.

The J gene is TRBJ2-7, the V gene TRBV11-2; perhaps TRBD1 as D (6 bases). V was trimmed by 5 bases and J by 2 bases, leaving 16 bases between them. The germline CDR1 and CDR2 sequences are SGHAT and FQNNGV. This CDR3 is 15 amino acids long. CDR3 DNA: TGTGCCAGCAGCCCATCAGGGGTCCCTGCCTACGAGCAGTACTTC. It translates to CASSPSGVPAYEQYF.

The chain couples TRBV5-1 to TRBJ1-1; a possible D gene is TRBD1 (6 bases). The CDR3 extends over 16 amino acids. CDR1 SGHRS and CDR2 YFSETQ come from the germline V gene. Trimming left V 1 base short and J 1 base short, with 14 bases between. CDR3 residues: CASSLFGGLENTEAFF. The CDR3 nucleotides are TGCGCCAGCAGCTTGTTTGGGGGCTTGGAGAACACTGAAGCTTTCTTT.

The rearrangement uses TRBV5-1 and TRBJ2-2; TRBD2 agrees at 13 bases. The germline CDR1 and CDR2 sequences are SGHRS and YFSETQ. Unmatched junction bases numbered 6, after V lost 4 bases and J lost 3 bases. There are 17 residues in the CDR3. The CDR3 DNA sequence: TGCGCCAGCAGCGCCTGGACTAGCGGGAGTTACACCGGGGAGCTGTTTTTT. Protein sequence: CASSAWTSGSYTGELFF.

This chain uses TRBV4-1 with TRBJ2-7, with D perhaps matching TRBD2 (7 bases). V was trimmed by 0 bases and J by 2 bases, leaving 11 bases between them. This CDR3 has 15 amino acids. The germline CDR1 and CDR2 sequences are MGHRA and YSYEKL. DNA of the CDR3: TGCGCCAGCAGCCAAGAAGTGCGGGGGCCCTACGAGCAGTACTTC. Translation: CASSQEVRGPYEQYF.